This T cell receptor beta chain is drawn from a study of regulatory T cells in long-lasting Graves disease. This CDR3 contains 12 residues. The V end lost 10 bases, the J end lost 0 bases, and 9 bases lay between the germline ends. The V gene's germline CDR1 is MDHEN and CDR2 SYDVKM. TCR beta libraries were built with iRepertoire HTBI primers and Arm-PCR of CDR3 regions. Each CDR3 protein gets one entry after TCRdb re-called the multiplex PCR reads with MiXCR. The profile shows about 620,000 distinct CDR3 sequences, about 16% of them singletons. This clonotype occurred many times. Its antigen is undetermined. Time point defined: newly diagnosed GD, antithyroid drugs for less than 3 months. From RNA extracted from PBMCs, the TCR library was made. The patients were drawn from one endocrinology department in Xi'an, China. Study-wide findings and caveats: Thyroid tissue was not sampled; only peripheral blood was. Possibly, too few samples lowered accuracy. Lower TCR diversity was seen in persistent Graves' patients than in newly diagnosed ones.

These data were likewise used in another study, on T cells in Graves' hyperthyroidism and ophthalmopathy.

The rearrangement links TRBV28 to TRBJ1-2; D gene unclear. Sequencing used peripheral blood mononuclear cells (PBMCs), obtained at new diagnosis, from a patient treated with antithyroid drugs. The TCR comes from a woman in her twenties or thirties with Graves disease. This CDR3 reads CANFQANYGYTF. The CDR3 DNA sequence: TGTGCCAACTTTCAGGCTAACTATGGCTACACCTTC.